What follows describes a single T cell receptor (beta chain). The antigen remains undetermined. This entry is derived from a study of cytomegalovirus exposure and HLA in healthy donors. Study-level points and caveats: Reports state that TCR beta sequences accurately predicted most subjects' HLA-A and HLA-B alleles. The study had only CMV serostatus as immune exposure information. Some segments of the V type, notably TRBV6-2 and TRBV6-3, were excluded as indistinguishable.

V gave up 3 bases and J gave up 3 bases; unmatched junction bases: 1. Germline-derived CDR1 and CDR2 are SGHRS and YFSETQ. CDR3 length equals 13 residues. Primers included in the PCR were 60 Vbeta and 13 Jbeta primers. Repertoires were generated with immunoSEQ multiplex PCR, while TCRdb's copy carries only in-frame clones and drops some. The table includes more than 85,000 clones, over 70% detected once. The clonotype was recovered from a male donor in good health and CMV-seronegative. V usage is TRBV5-1 and J usage is TRBJ2-7, with 9 bases aligning to TRBD2. Sample: PBMCs. CDR3 sequence (DNA): TGCGCCAGCAGCTCAGCGGGAGGCTACGAGCAGTACTTC. Amino acid sequence: CASSSAGGYEQYF.